This TCR beta chain emerged from a study of cytomegalovirus exposure and HLA in healthy donors. General study findings and limits: In a later analysis, parvovirus B19, influenza, CMV and Epstein-Barr virus appeared linked to several top co-occurrence clusters. In vitro, a few CMV-associated chains proved specific for CMV antigens.

Donors had nominal health at sampling but likely had unrecorded immune exposures. Amplification used 60 Vbeta primers and 13 Jbeta primers. The protocol was immunoSEQ multiplex PCR, while the TCRdb copy is restricted to in-frame clones and leaves out a portion. This sample yields 200,000 to 250,000 clones, of which around 75% are seen a single time; 1.8% belongs to the top ten. For this clone: No antigen is known for it.

V was cut by 4 bases and J by 0 bases, with 14 bases left in between. Per germline, CDR1 GTSNPN and CDR2 SVGIG (reference sequence). The CDR3 has 15 residues. The specimen was PBMCs. V usage is TRBV30 and J usage is TRBJ2-3, with D possibly TRBD1 on 7 matching bases. The clonotype was recovered from a woman aged 30 to 39 in good health and CMV-seronegative. The CDR3 reads CAWMGRDRSTDTQYF. In nucleotides, the CDR3 is TGTGCCTGGATGGGGCGGGACAGAAGCACAGATACGCAGTATTTT.